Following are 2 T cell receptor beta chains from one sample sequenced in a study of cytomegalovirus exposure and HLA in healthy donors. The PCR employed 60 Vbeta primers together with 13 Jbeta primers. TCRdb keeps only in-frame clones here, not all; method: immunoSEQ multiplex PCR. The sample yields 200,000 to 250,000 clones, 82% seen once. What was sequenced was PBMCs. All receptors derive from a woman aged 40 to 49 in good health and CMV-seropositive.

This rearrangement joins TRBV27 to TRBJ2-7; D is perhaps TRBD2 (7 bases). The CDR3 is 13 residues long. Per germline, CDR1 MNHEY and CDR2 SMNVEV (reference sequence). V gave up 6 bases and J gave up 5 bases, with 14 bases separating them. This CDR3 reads CASRWGGDDEQYF. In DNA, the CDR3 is TGTGCCAGCAGATGGGGGGGCGACGACGAGCAGTACTTC.

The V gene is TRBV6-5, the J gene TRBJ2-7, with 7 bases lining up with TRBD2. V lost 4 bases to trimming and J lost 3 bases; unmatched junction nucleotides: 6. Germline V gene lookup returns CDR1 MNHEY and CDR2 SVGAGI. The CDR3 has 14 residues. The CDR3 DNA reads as TGTGCCAGCAGTTCTGGCGGGAGTGGCTACGAGCAGTACTTC. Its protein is CASSSGGSGYEQYF.